These 20 T cell receptor beta chains were all obtained from the same sample, sequenced in a study of human T cells and chemical hapten exposure. Each CDR3 protein gets one entry after TCRdb re-called the RACE reads with MiXCR. The profile shows around 50,000 distinct CDR3 sequences, about a tenth of them singletons. The time point here: patch test 1, 2 weeks after DPC sensitization. Treatment denoted: therapeutic diphenylcyclopropenone sensitization with weekly scalp DPC. The input for sequencing was whole blood, taken in connection with sensitization to the hapten diphenylcyclopropenone (DPC). Receptors originate from a woman in her forties with alopecia areata. Some clones in this sample may be carry-over from other donors' samples.

This clonotype was counted at least ten times. The rearrangement uses TRBV7-9 and TRBJ2-3; D call uncertain. Germline assignment: CDR1 SEHNR and CDR2 FQNEAQ (reference sequence). This CDR3 has 13 amino acids. Deletions cut 6 bases from V and 4 bases from J, with 11 bases between. CDR3 in amino acids: CASRDHASDTQYF. CDR3 sequence (DNA): TGTGCCAGCAGGGACCACGCCTCAGATACGCAGTATTTT.

The V call is TRBV10-3, the J call TRBJ2-7, with D perhaps matching TRBD1 or TRBD2 (6 bases each). CDR1 is ENHRY and CDR2 is SYGVKD in the germline V gene. CDR3 size: 13 residues. V gave up 4 bases and J gave up 5 bases, with 12 bases separating them. The CDR3 coding sequence is TGTGCCATCAGTGTAACAGGGAGGAACGAGCAGTACTTC. Translating gives CAISVTGRNEQYF.

This chain connects TRBV6-1 to TRBJ1-1; D remains unclear. CDR3 length: 15 residues. V lost 5 bases, J lost 3 bases, and 16 bases lay in between. Germline CDR1 reads MNHNS; CDR2 reads SASEGT. CDR3 region: CASSINAARDTEAFF. Here the CDR3 DNA reads TGTGCCAGCAGTATCAACGCCGCAAGGGACACTGAAGCTTTCTTT.

This clonotype was counted at least ten times. This rearrangement joins TRBV10-3 to TRBJ2-2; the match to TRBD1 covers 8 bases. This CDR3 contains 14 residues. Per germline, CDR1 ENHRY and CDR2 SYGVKD. V was pared by 7 bases and J by 3 bases, with 4 bases of the junction left unmatched. The CDR3 nucleotides are TGTGCCATCAAGCAGGGGGCGGACACCGGGGAGCTGTTTTTT. Translated, it gives CAIKQGADTGELFF.

This clonotype was counted at least ten times. V gene TRBV11-2 combines with J gene TRBJ2-1; TRBD1 matches at 7 bases. CDR1 is SGHAT, CDR2 FQNNGV, per germline. Unmatched junction bases numbered 9, after V lost 4 bases and J lost 6 bases. The CDR3 extends over 15 amino acids. CDR3 residues: CASSSPLDRRNEQFF. CDR3 nucleotides: TGTGCCAGCAGCTCGCCGTTGGACAGGCGCAATGAGCAGTTCTTC.

There are many counts of this clonotype. The rearrangement links TRBV6-6 to TRBJ1-2; D is uncertain. CDR3 length: 14 residues. Germline V CDR1 and CDR2: MNHNY, SVGAGI (reference sequence). The V gene lost 6 bases and the J gene lost 2 bases, with 13 bases spanning the gap. For the CDR3, the DNA is TGTGCCAGCAGACTCACGGACGGGAACTATGGCTACACCTTC. Translating it yields CASRLTDGNYGYTF.

This clonotype was counted at least ten times. The chain links TRBV24-1 to TRBJ1-2; D is undetermined. V was shortened by 0 bases and J by 8 bases, with 9 bases between the two germline ends. The V gene's germline CDR1 is KGHDR and CDR2 SFDVKD. This CDR3 has 13 amino acids. The CDR3 region is CATSDLKVLGYTF. The CDR3 region has the DNA TGTGCCACCAGTGATTTGAAGGTCTTGGGCTACACCTTC.

The gene calls are TRBV20-1 and TRBJ1-1, with 9 bases matching TRBD1. The CDR3 runs to 13 residues. The J segment lost 6 bases and the V segment lost 4 bases, leaving 6 bases of the junction unmatched. In germline, CDR1 is DFQATT, CDR2 SNEGSKA (reference sequence). The CDR3 DNA follows: TGCAGTGCTACACAGGGGGCGCTGGCTGAAGCTTTCTTT. Amino acids: CSATQGALAEAFF.

CDR3 bases: TGCAGTGCTAGCCCCACGGGGGCGAGCTCCTACGAGCAGTACTTC. Amino acids: CSASPTGASSYEQYF. The chain has TRBV20-1 and TRBJ2-7; D may be TRBD1 or TRBD2 (6 bases each). CDR1 is DFQATT, CDR2 SNEGSKA, per germline (reference sequence). Trimming removed 3 bases at V and 0 bases at J, with 15 bases between. This CDR3 is 15 amino acids long.

This clonotype has ten or more counts. In nucleotides, the CDR3 is TGTGCCAGCAGCTTTAGCGGGAACGATGAGCAGTTCTTC. It codes for CASSFSGNDEQFF. The chain has TRBV7-3 and TRBJ2-1; 8 bases are shared with TRBD2. This CDR3 is 13 amino acids long. Germline CDR1 reads SGHTA; CDR2 reads FQGTGA. J lost 8 bases, V lost 3 bases, and 3 bases had no gene match.

V is TRBV6-6 and J is TRBJ1-3; no clear D. This CDR3 has 14 residues. V shed 5 bases and J shed 4 bases, with 12 bases lying between them. From germline, CDR1 is MNHNY and CDR2 SVGAGI (reference sequence). CDR3: CASSPKGRGNTIYF. CDR3 nucleotides: TGTGCCAGCAGTCCCAAAGGGCGGGGAAACACCATATATTTT.

V is TRBV7-9 and J is TRBJ2-3; possibly TRBD1 or TRBD2 for D (5 bases each). This CDR3 comprises 16 residues. The ends were cut back, 3 bases at V and 0 bases at J, with 13 bases in the middle. Germline CDR1 SEHNR, CDR2 FQNEAQ (reference sequence). The CDR3 sequence is CASSLDDEGSTDTQYF. In nucleotides, the CDR3 is TGTGCCAGCAGCTTGGATGATGAGGGGAGCACAGATACGCAGTATTTT.

This clonotype was detected many times. The rearrangement uses TRBV3-1 and TRBJ2-2; D may be TRBD1 (5 bases). The CDR3 is 15 residues long. Trimming pared 0 bases from V and 3 bases from J, leaving 8 bases between. Germline-derived CDR1 and CDR2 are LGHDT and YNNKEL (reference sequence). The CDR3 protein is CASSQDPGYTGELFF. CDR3 in DNA: TGTGCCAGCAGCCAAGATCCAGGGTACACCGGGGAGCTGTTTTTT.

In this sample, this clonotype turned up many times. This sequence joins TRBV6-1 and TRBJ1-1; 9 nucleotides agree with TRBD1. Germline CDR1 and CDR2: MNHNS and SASEGT. The V gene end was trimmed by 6 bases and the J gene end by 5 bases; junction bases not matched to a gene: 7. The CDR3 consists of 14 residues. CDR3 nucleotides: TGTGCCAGCAGCCGACAGGGGGAAGGGACTGAAGCTTTCTTT. It yields the protein CASSRQGEGTEAFF.

This clonotype was found many times. V gene TRBV7-3 combines with J gene TRBJ2-3; the D gene is possibly TRBD1 (7 bases). Germline CDR1 reads SGHTA; CDR2 reads FQGTGA. There are 14 residues in the CDR3. Between the trimmed V and J ends, which lost 7 bases and 0 bases, there was a span of 11 bases. This CDR3 is CASKEGASTDTQYF. The CDR3 DNA reads TGTGCCAGCAAGGAGGGGGCCAGCACAGATACGCAGTATTTT.

This clonotype was found many times. This chain links TRBV12-3 or TRBV12-4 with TRBJ2-7; D is uncertain. CDR3 length: 13 amino acids. Trimming cost V 5 bases and J 3 bases, with 11 bases left between them. CDR3 residues: CASSPPGYYEQYF. The DNA for the CDR3 is TGTGCCAGCAGTCCTCCAGGTTACTACGAGCAGTACTTC.

The V and J genes are TRBV5-1 and TRBJ2-6, with D perhaps matching TRBD1 (6 bases). From germline, CDR1 is SGHRS and CDR2 YFSETQ. This CDR3 is built from 16 residues. Trimming removed 4 bases at V and 0 bases at J, with 11 bases between. CDR3 in amino acids: CASSPTGFSGANVLTF. The CDR3 DNA reads TGCGCCAGCAGCCCGACAGGTTTCTCTGGGGCCAACGTCCTGACTTTC.

This clonotype came up a few times. The genes are TRBV28 and TRBJ2-1; possible D gene TRBD2, 5 bases. The CDR3 totals 17 residues. Germline V gives CDR1 MDHEN, CDR2 SYDVKM. V lost 5 bases and J lost 0, with 17 bases in between. The CDR3 nucleotides are TGTGCCAGCAGTACTCCACAGAGGGCGAGCTCCTACAATGAGCAGTTCTTC. Encoded protein: CASSTPQRASSYNEQFF. Looking up the rest from reference TRBV28 and TRBJ2-1 gives the full variable domain: DVKVTQSSRYLVKRTGEKVFLECVQDMDHENMFWYRQDPGLGLRLIYFSYDVKMKEKGDIPEGYSVSREKKERFSLILESASTNQTSMYLCASSTPQRASSYNEQFFGPGTRLTVL.

This clonotype was picked up many times. V and J are TRBV29-1 and TRBJ1-5; D remains unclear. Trimming took off 7 bases at V and 9 bases at J, with 19 bases between the two ends. The CDR3 has 13 residues. The germline CDR1 and CDR2 sequences are SQVTM and ANQGSEA. CDR3 residues: CSAISGDLGPQHF. CDR3 sequence (DNA): TGCAGCGCTATTAGTGGAGACTTAGGGCCCCAGCATTTT.

This clonotype was detected only a few times. The chain combines TRBV28 with TRBJ2-1, with D perhaps TRBD1 or TRBD2 (6 bases each). The V and J ends lost 3 bases and 9 bases respectively, with 9 bases between them. This CDR3 comprises 12 residues. The germline V gene has CDR1 MDHEN and CDR2 SYDVKM. Here the CDR3 DNA reads TGTGCCAGCAGTTTGAGGGGGGCTGAGCAGTTCTTC. This translates into CASSLRGAEQFF.